This TCR beta chain emerged from a study of PD-1 blockade in classical Hodgkin lymphoma. The data were produced by immunoSEQ multiplex PCR, yet TCRdb's version contains in-frame clones alone and is incomplete. Here the sample spans some 95,000 clones, 85% to 90% being singletons. Each patient's relapse followed autologous stem cell transplantation, and brentuximab vedotin exposure varied. The sequencing used peripheral blood mononuclear cells (PBMCs), collected before the second cycle of nivolumab. The clonotype comes from a human donor with classical Hodgkin lymphoma.

The CDR3 region is CASSTTSGRRAPGETQYF. CDR3 nucleotide sequence: TGTGCCAGCAGCACGACTAGCGGGAGGCGGGCCCCAGGGGAGACCCAGTACTTC. This chain connects TRBV13 to TRBJ2-5; TRBD2 agrees at 13 bases. Germline-derived CDR1 and CDR2 are PRHDT and FYEKMQ (reference sequence). The CDR3 consists of 18 residues. V was clipped by 5 bases and J by 5 bases; unmatched bases: 14.